One and the same sample provided the 27 T cell receptor beta chains below, sequenced in a study of regulatory T cells in long-lasting Graves disease. Arm-PCR of CDR3 regions with iRepertoire HTBI primers generated TCR beta libraries. TCRdb fed the multiplex PCR reads into MiXCR, producing one record per CDR3 protein. This table holds more than 450,000 distinct CDR3 sequences, about a sixth found once. Sample time point: newly diagnosed GD, antithyroid drugs for less than 3 months. PBMC-extracted RNA yielded the TCR library. The same data also contributed to another study, on T cells in Graves' hyperthyroidism and ophthalmopathy.

The sample was peripheral blood mononuclear cells (PBMCs), taken at new diagnosis, from a patient treated with antithyroid drugs. Receptor source: a man aged 35 to 55 with Graves disease.

As concerns this clonotype: A clone one base away is much larger, so this may be a read error. The conserved phenylalanine or tryptophan normally closing the CDR3 is absent here, so this likely arose from a read error. The J gene is TRBJ2-5, the V gene TRBV5-1, with D tentatively TRBD2 (5 bases). From germline, CDR1 is SGHRS and CDR2 YFSETQ. The CDR3 has 14 amino acids. V was cut by 4 bases and J by 5 bases, with 15 bases left in between. The CDR3 loop is CASSTGLTGETQYL. The CDR3 DNA follows: TGCGCCAGCAGCACCGGACTCACGGGGGAGACCCAGTACCTC.

This clonotype has only a few counts. The chain joins TRBV6-1 to TRBJ2-1; 7 bases fit TRBD2. The V segment lost 4 bases and the J segment 5 bases; nucleotides outside the gene matches: 11. The CDR3 runs 16 residues. The V gene's germline CDR1 is MNHNS and CDR2 SASEGT. The CDR3 region has the DNA TGTGCCAGCAGTGCCACCGGGACTAAGGTTGACAATGAGCAGTTCTTC. Its translation is CASSATGTKVDNEQFF.

The chain links TRBV9 to TRBJ1-2; the D gene is possibly TRBD1 (6 bases). The CDR3 covers 14 residues. Germline loops: CDR1 SGDLS, CDR2 YYNGEE. V lost 6 bases and J lost 2, with 14 bases in between. CDR3 DNA sequence: TGTGCCAGCACCGTGCGGGGGCAAAACTATGGCTACACCTTC. It yields the protein CASTVRGQNYGYTF.

This clonotype was picked up many times. V and J are TRBV28 and TRBJ1-2; 8 bases are shared with TRBD1. Per germline, CDR1 MDHEN and CDR2 SYDVKM. The CDR3 totals 11 residues. J lost 8 bases, V lost 6 bases, and 2 bases had no gene match. The CDR3 is CASSRTGGYTF. The DNA for the CDR3 is TGTGCCAGCAGCCGGACAGGGGGCTACACCTTC.

The V gene is TRBV3-1, the J gene TRBJ2-2; unclear D gene. V gave up 5 bases and J gave up 6 bases, with 4 bases separating them. This CDR3 is built from 11 residues. CDR1 LGHDT and CDR2 YNNKEL come from the germline V gene (reference sequence). Written as DNA, the CDR3 is TGTGCCAGCAGCGGTCCCGGGGAGCTGTTTTTT. This translates into CASSGPGELFF.

This clonotype was recorded many times. This sequence joins TRBV28 and TRBJ1-2, with 9 nucleotides matching TRBD1. Germline V gene data show CDR1 as MDHEN and CDR2 as SYDVKM. V was pared by 3 bases and J by 1 base, with 3 bases of the junction left unmatched. CDR3 length: 15 residues. As DNA, the CDR3 is TGTGCCAGCAGTTTTGGGGACAGGGATAACTATGGCTACACCTTC. Translating it yields CASSFGDRDNYGYTF.

This clonotype was recorded at least ten times. The V and J genes are TRBV6-1 and TRBJ2-7; 7 bases fit TRBD1. Trimming removed 6 bases from V and 0 bases from J; junction bases left unmatched: 8. The CDR3 has 15 residues. Germline V gene data show CDR1 as MNHNS and CDR2 as SASEGT. CDR3 amino acids: CASRPTGASSYEQYF. DNA of the CDR3: TGTGCCAGCAGACCCACAGGGGCGAGCTCCTACGAGCAGTACTTC.

In its sample, this clonotype was seen many times. V gene TRBV5-1 combines with J gene TRBJ2-1; D possibly corresponds to TRBD1 (6 bases). This CDR3 comprises 12 residues. From germline, CDR1 is SGHRS and CDR2 YFSETQ. V lost 1 base, J lost 11 bases, and 10 bases lay in between. The CDR3 region is CASSLTGTKQFF. CDR3 DNA: TGCGCCAGCAGCTTGACAGGGACAAAGCAGTTCTTC.

This clonotype occurred many times. The V gene is TRBV28, the J gene TRBJ2-3; D is ambiguous. Trimming stripped 4 bases from V and 6 bases from J, with 8 bases between. In germline, CDR1 is MDHEN, CDR2 SYDVKM. There are 12 residues in the CDR3. This chain's CDR3 is CASSSQTDTQYF. As DNA, the CDR3 is TGTGCCAGCAGTTCCCAGACCGATACGCAGTATTTT. The complete variable domain, with remaining parts taken from reference TRBV28 and TRBJ2-3, reads DVKVTQSSRYLVKRTGEKVFLECVQDMDHENMFWYRQDPGLGLRLIYFSYDVKMKEKGDIPEGYSVSREKKERFSLILESASTNQTSMYLCASSSQTDTQYFGPGTRLTVL.

V usage is TRBV19 and J usage is TRBJ2-3; no clear D gene. The length of the CDR3 is 15 residues. Per the germline V gene, CDR1 is LNHDA and CDR2 is SQIVND (reference sequence). Trimming stripped 7 bases from V and 0 bases from J, with 14 bases between. CDR3 coding DNA: TGTGCCAGTATCCAGACCGCCTCTAGCACAGATACGCAGTATTTT. Its protein is CASIQTASSTDTQYF.

The V call is TRBV11-2, the J call TRBJ1-6; 8 bases line up with TRBD1. The CDR3 is 17 amino acids. Germline-derived CDR1 and CDR2 are SGHAT and FQNNGV. Trimming removed 3 bases from V and 0 bases from J; junction bases left unmatched: 4. In DNA form, the CDR3 reads TGTGCCAGCAGCTTTTCACAGGGGGGCTCCTATAATTCACCCCTCCACTTT. Its translation is CASSFSQGGSYNSPLHF.

The chain carries TRBV20-1 and TRBJ1-5, with a weak D call TRBD1 (6 bases). V lost 7 bases and J 3 bases, leaving 16 bases between the germline ends. Germline V gene data show CDR1 as DFQATT and CDR2 as SNEGSKA (reference sequence). The CDR3 extends over 14 amino acids. This chain's CDR3 is CSGWGGADNQPQHF. The CDR3 region has the DNA TGCAGTGGGTGGGGGGGCGCGGACAATCAGCCCCAGCATTTT.

This clonotype was seen a few times. This sequence joins TRBV20-1 and TRBJ1-4; D is uncertain. Germline V gene lookup returns CDR1 DFQATT and CDR2 SNEGSKA (reference sequence). Trimming pared 2 bases from V and 6 bases from J, leaving 7 bases between. This CDR3 contains 12 residues. The DNA for the CDR3 is TGCAGTGCTAGATTTGGTTATGAAAAACTGTTTTTT. Protein sequence: CSARFGYEKLFF.

V gene TRBV6-5 combines with J gene TRBJ2-7, with D perhaps assigned TRBD1 or TRBD2 (5 bases each). CDR3 length: 15 residues. Deletions cut 2 bases from V and 5 bases from J, with 16 bases between. In germline, CDR1 is MNHEY, CDR2 SVGAGI. In nucleotides, the CDR3 is TGTGCCAGCAGTTACGTGGAGAGGGGCCTGGACGAGCAGTACTTC. Residues: CASSYVERGLDEQYF.

This clonotype has a count of ten or more. This chain uses TRBV7-3 with TRBJ2-1, with D possibly matching TRBD2 (5 bases). Trimming took off 5 bases at V and 0 bases at J, with 11 bases between the two ends. Germline assignment: CDR1 SGHTA and CDR2 FQGTGA. The CDR3 consists of 15 residues. The CDR3: CASSQSGSSYNEQFF. The CDR3 DNA follows: TGTGCCAGCAGCCAATCGGGATCCTCCTACAATGAGCAGTTCTTC. The full variable domain, completed using reference TRBV7-3 and TRBJ2-1, is GAGVSQTPSNKVTEKGKYVELRCDPISGHTALYWYRQSLGQGPEFLIYFQGTGAADDSGLPNDRFFAVRPEGSVSTLKIQRTERGDSAVYLCASSQSGSSYNEQFFGPGTRLTVL.

The chain recombines TRBV11-2 with TRBJ2-5; 10 nucleotides match TRBD1. The assigned J gene may be wrong: the sequence end matches TRBJ2-7 better. The V gene's germline CDR1 is SGHAT and CDR2 FQNNGV. CDR3 length: 15 residues. CDR3 sequence reads: CASSRRDRGSYEQYF. The DNA for the CDR3 is TGTGCCAGCAGCCGCCGGGACAGGGGCTCCTACGAGCAGTACTTC.

Only a few counts were recorded for this clonotype. The chain is built from TRBV19 and TRBJ2-5; D is possibly TRBD1 (5 bases). Between the trimmed V and J ends, which lost 5 bases and 2 bases, there was a span of 9 bases. This CDR3 is 13 amino acids long. Germline V gene data show CDR1 as LNHDA and CDR2 as SQIVND (reference sequence). CDR3 DNA: TGTGCCAGTAGTTCGTGGACACAAGAGACCCAGTACTTC. Encoded protein: CASSSWTQETQYF.

This clonotype was observed many times. This sequence joins TRBV27 and TRBJ1-6; TRBD1 is a possible D gene (5 bases). V shed 3 bases and J shed 13 bases, with 10 bases lying between them. Looked up from germline, CDR1 is MNHEY and CDR2 is SMNVEV (reference sequence). This CDR3 region has 12 residues. The CDR3 is CASSFTTGPLHF. The CDR3 DNA reads TGTGCCAGCAGTTTTACTACAGGTCCCCTCCACTTT.

The sample holds a few counts of this clonotype. This may stem from a read error, because a much larger clone lies one nucleotide away. The CDR3 spells CASSERGTDTGELLF. In nucleotides, the CDR3 is TGTGCCAGCAGTGAACGGGGGACAGACACCGGGGAGCTGCTTTTT. The chain has TRBV2 and TRBJ2-2, with a tentative D call TRBD1 (7 bases). Germline values: CDR1 SNHLY, CDR2 FYNNEI. The CDR3 sequence is 15 residues long.

Many counts were recorded for this clonotype. This chain connects TRBV11-2 to TRBJ2-2; D may be TRBD2 (5 bases). The CDR3 totals 13 residues. CDR1 is SGHAT and CDR2 is FQNNGV in the germline V gene. V was trimmed by 1 base and J by 8 bases, leaving 8 bases between them. CDR3 coding DNA: TGTGCCAGCAGCTTAGTTGTAGCGGGGGAGCTGTTTTTT. Protein: CASSLVVAGELFF.

The chain couples TRBV12-5 to TRBJ1-2; no firm D call. Per germline, CDR1 LGHNT and CDR2 FRNRAP. Trimming took 0 bases from V and 7 from J, leaving 6 bases between them. The CDR3 contains 12 residues. CDR3 protein: CASGLVRGGYTF. The CDR3, as DNA: TGTGCTAGTGGTTTGGTACGAGGTGGCTACACCTTC.

In its sample, this clonotype was seen a few times. This sequence may be a read error, since a much larger clone differs from it by one base. The CDR3 coding sequence is TGTGCCAGCAGTGACAGGAACTACGAGCGGTACTTC. Its protein is CASSDRNYERYF. V gene TRBV2 combines with J gene TRBJ2-7, with unresolved D. Germline lookup yields CDR1 SNHLY and CDR2 FYNNEI. The CDR3 extends over 12 amino acids.

This clonotype was detected ten times or more. V and J are TRBV20-1 and TRBJ2-1; D perhaps matches TRBD2 (6 bases). This CDR3 comprises 13 residues. Germline V lookup: CDR1 DFQATT, CDR2 SNEGSKA (reference sequence). Trimming pared 6 bases from V and 6 bases from J, leaving 15 bases between. The CDR3, as DNA: TGCAGTGCCCCGACTAGGCCCGCCAATGAGCAGTTCTTC. Translation gives CSAPTRPANEQFF.

At least ten counts were recorded for this clonotype. This chain connects TRBV10-1 to TRBJ2-2, with 11 bases that match TRBD2. Germline CDR1 and CDR2: WNHNN and SYGVQD (reference sequence). The CDR3 is 16 amino acids. V was clipped by 6 bases and J by 3 bases; unmatched bases: 6. The CDR3 DNA follows: TGCGCCAGCAGAACTGCGACTAGCGGGGACACCGGGGAGCTGTTTTTT. Its protein is CASRTATSGDTGELFF.

At least ten counts were recorded for this clonotype. V and J are TRBV5-1 and TRBJ2-3, with 10 bases matching TRBD1. V gave up 0 bases and J gave up 5 bases; unmatched junction bases: 6. The CDR3 runs 16 residues. Germline V lookup: CDR1 SGHRS, CDR2 YFSETQ. Here the CDR3 DNA reads TGCGCCAGCAGCTTGGACGGGACAGGGGACCTAGATACGCAGTATTTT. The encoded protein is CASSLDGTGDLDTQYF.

This clonotype was seen more than once but under ten times. The V and J genes are TRBV2 and TRBJ2-1, with 12 bases identical to TRBD2. The germline gives CDR1 SNHLY, CDR2 FYNNEI. The junction had 2 bases not matched to a gene; V was cut back by 4 bases and J by 7 bases. The CDR3 contains 14 residues. CDR3 loop: CASSVLAGGNEQFF. The CDR3 DNA reads TGTGCCAGCAGTGTCCTAGCGGGAGGGAATGAGCAGTTCTTC.

This clonotype was recorded at least ten times. The V and J genes are TRBV12-3 or TRBV12-4 and TRBJ1-5, with D unresolved. V shed 5 bases and J shed 2 bases, with 16 bases lying between them. The CDR3 length is 16 residues. In DNA, the CDR3 is TGTGCCAGCAGTCCCCACCTCAGCATTGGCAATCAGCCCCAGCATTTT. Its translation is CASSPHLSIGNQPQHF.